What follows is one T cell receptor beta chain and its context. Germline V gene sequence: CDR1 SGHRS, CDR2 YFSETQ. The CDR3 runs 16 residues. V shed 3 bases and J shed 2 bases, with 18 bases lying between them. These data originate in a study of blood T cell repertoires in COVID-19. In the study overall: The United States, Italy and Spain supplied acute and convalescent COVID-19 samples. PBMCs, B-cell-depleted T cells, or T cells were the source of the cDNA or gDNA that made up the material.

As processed by the authors: Nucleated cell counts were estimated from reference gene primer amplification. This table comes from immunoSEQ multiplex PCR, and its TCRdb copy is limited to in-frame clones, with some not included. That table supplies the V and J calls and clone size; D and trimming were determined from the DNA. This sample has 18,000 or so clones; more than 85% occur once, and the top ten carry about 4%. This sequence joins TRBV5-1 and TRBJ2-7; D is perhaps TRBD1 (5 bases). Sequenced sample: peripheral blood. The sequence came from a woman aged 45 to 65 with active COVID-19. The CDR3 coding sequence is TGCGCCAGCAGCTCTGTGCAGGGTCTCGGAACCTACGAGCAGTACTTC. It yields the protein CASSSVQGLGTYEQYF.